Below, 25 T cell receptor beta chains from the same sample are listed, as sequenced in a study of blood T cell repertoires in COVID-19. The assay was immunoSEQ multiplex PCR, and TCRdb's table has in-frame clones only and misses some. The table includes about 76,000 clones, roughly 88% detected once. The source material was peripheral blood. These receptors came from a man aged 50-59 years with active COVID-19.

The chain joins TRBV5-6 to TRBJ1-1; TRBD1 aligns across 8 bases. The CDR3 is 15 residues long. CDR1 and CDR2 from the germline V gene are SGHDT and YYEEEE. V was pared by 5 bases and J by 0 bases, with 6 bases of the junction left unmatched. The CDR3 reads CASSWDRSMNTEAFF. Here the CDR3 DNA reads TGTGCCAGCAGTTGGGACAGGAGTATGAACACTGAAGCTTTCTTT.

The chain couples TRBV29-1 to TRBJ2-1, with 10 nucleotides matching TRBD1. Germline lookup yields CDR1 SQVTM and CDR2 ANQGSEA. V trimming: 7 bases; J trimming: 8 bases; junction bases outside the gene matches: 14. This CDR3 is built from 15 residues. CDR3 bases: TGCAGCGCAAAGCTTTATGGGACAGGGGTCGATGAGCAGTTCTTC. Protein sequence: CSAKLYGTGVDEQFF.

CDR3 sequence reads: CASGTGRRNQPQHF. The CDR3, as DNA: TGTGCCAGCGGGACAGGGCGGCGCAATCAGCCCCAGCATTTT. J is TRBJ1-5 and V is TRBV28; 9 nucleotides agree with TRBD1. The V and J ends lost 8 bases and 2 bases, in that order; junction bases with no gene match: 4. The CDR3 spans 14 residues. Germline V gene lookup returns CDR1 MDHEN and CDR2 SYDVKM.

The chain combines TRBV19 with TRBJ2-1; the match to TRBD2 covers 9 bases. This CDR3 has 16 residues. Germline values: CDR1 LNHDA, CDR2 SQIVND (reference sequence). The trim removed 3 bases at V and 0 bases at J, leaving 3 bases unmatched. In DNA, the CDR3 is TGTGCCAGTAGTATCCTAGCGGGGTCCTCCTACAATGAGCAGTTCTTC. It is translated as CASSILAGSSYNEQFF.

This chain connects TRBV30 to TRBJ2-7, with D perhaps TRBD1 (5 bases). V lost 3 bases and J 5 bases, leaving 17 bases between the germline ends. The CDR3 consists of 14 residues. Looked up from germline, CDR1 is GTSNPN and CDR2 is SVGIG (reference sequence). The CDR3 reads CAWRGLPSPNEQYF. The CDR3 bases are TGTGCCTGGAGGGGGCTACCCTCTCCTAACGAGCAGTACTTC. The full variable domain, with the rest looked up from reference TRBV30 and TRBJ2-7, is SQTIHQWPATLVQPVGSPLSLECTVEGTSNPNLYWYRQAAGRGLQLLFYSVGIGQISSEVPQNLSASRPQDRQFILSSKKLLLSDSGFYLCAWRGLPSPNEQYFGPGTRLTVT.

This rearrangement joins TRBV30 to TRBJ1-1; TRBD1 matches 7 bases. The J segment lost 1 base and the V segment lost 3 bases, leaving 8 bases of the junction unmatched. Germline CDR1 GTSNPN, CDR2 SVGIG (reference sequence). CDR3 length equals 15 residues. The CDR3 loop is CAWRRPDRENTEAFF. CDR3 sequence (DNA): TGTGCCTGGAGGAGACCTGACAGGGAGAACACTGAAGCTTTCTTT.

The chain links TRBV11-3 to TRBJ2-1; TRBD2 matches 8 bases. The CDR3 covers 15 residues. Losses at the gene ends were 1 base for V and 9 bases for J; bases not matched to a gene: 8. The V gene's germline CDR1 is SGHNT and CDR2 YENEEA. CDR3 residues: CASSLGPGGSSEQFF. The DNA of the CDR3 is TGTGCCAGCAGCTTAGGCCCGGGGGGGAGCAGTGAGCAGTTCTTC. The variable domain in full, with the rest retrieved from reference TRBV11-3 and TRBJ2-1, is EAGVVQSPRYKIIEKKQPVAFWCNPISGHNTLYWYLQNLGQGPELLIRYENEEAVDDSQLPKDRFSAERLKGVDSTLKIQPAELGDSAVYLCASSLGPGGSSEQFFGPGTRLTVL.

The genes are TRBV9 and TRBJ1-1, with D maybe TRBD1 (5 bases). Germline V gene lookup returns CDR1 SGDLS and CDR2 YYNGEE. The CDR3 consists of 15 residues. Between the trimmed V and J ends, which lost 4 bases and 5 bases, there was a span of 18 bases. DNA for the CDR3: TGTGCCAGCAGCTCCCTAAGGGGTGGAGGGACTGAAGCTTTCTTT. It is translated as CASSSLRGGGTEAFF.

The chain uses TRBV6-2 or TRBV6-3 and TRBJ2-7; 15 bases map to TRBD2. J lost 0 bases, V lost 6 bases, and 18 bases had no gene match. Germline-derived CDR1 and CDR2 are MNHEY and SVGEGT. This CDR3 comprises 21 residues. CDR3: CASSPGTSGGFTRSFSYEQYF. The CDR3 bases are TGTGCCAGCAGCCCCGGGACTAGCGGGGGGTTCACGAGGTCCTTCTCCTACGAGCAGTACTTC.

The chain has TRBV7-2 and TRBJ2-3, with D maybe TRBD2 (6 bases). Germline-derived CDR1 and CDR2 are SGHTA and FQGNSA. With 2 bases removed from V and 1 base from J, the gap between germline ends came to 7 bases. The CDR3 sequence is 14 residues long. The chain's CDR3 is CASSLRRGTDTQYF. CDR3 bases: TGTGCCAGCAGCTTACGGAGGGGCACAGATACGCAGTATTTT.

This clone was observed a single time. The rearrangement links TRBV11-2 to TRBJ2-1, with 9 bases matching TRBD2. CDR3 length: 15 amino acids. CDR1 is SGHAT and CDR2 is FQNNGV in the germline V gene. V trimming: 6 bases; J trimming: 4 bases; junction bases outside the gene matches: 7. The CDR3 DNA reads TGTGCCAGCAGTCGCCCTAGCGGGACTTACAATGAGCAGTTCTTC. Residues: CASSRPSGTYNEQFF. The entire variable domain, with the rest obtained from reference TRBV11-2 and TRBJ2-1, is as follows: EAGVAQSPRYKIIEKRQSVAFWCNPISGHATLYWYQQILGQGPKLLIQFQNNGVVDDSQLPKDRFSAERLKGVDSTLKIQPAKLEDSAVYLCASSRPSGTYNEQFFGPGTRLTVL.

The chain carries TRBV5-4 and TRBJ1-2; 7 bases map to TRBD1. The CDR3 loop spans 13 amino acids. Trimming removed 4 bases from V and 5 bases from J; junction bases left unmatched: 5. Germline V lookup: CDR1 SGHNT, CDR2 YYREEE (reference sequence). The CDR3 coding sequence is TGTGCCAGCAGCGGGGACAGCCTATATGGCTACACCTTC. Translation gives CASSGDSLYGYTF.

This clone was detected once. V and J are TRBV6-1 and TRBJ2-1, with D maybe TRBD1 (5 bases). The CDR3 runs 14 residues. The germline V gene has CDR1 MNHNS and CDR2 SASEGT. V lost 3 bases to trimming and J lost 4 bases, with 10 bases between them. CDR3 nucleotides: TGTGCCAGCAGTGATTCCCAGGGTTACAATGAGCAGTTCTTC. Protein: CASSDSQGYNEQFF.

This clone showed up just a few times. This chain joins TRBV18 and TRBJ1-4, with D perhaps matching TRBD1 (6 bases). This CDR3 has 17 amino acids. Germline V gives CDR1 KGHSH, CDR2 LQKENI. V dropped 1 base and J dropped 3 bases, with 15 bases sitting between them. The CDR3, as DNA: TGTGCCAGCTCACCACGCGCGATCGGGGGGCCTAATGAAAAACTGTTTTTT. It encodes CASSPRAIGGPNEKLFF.

The chain couples TRBV11-2 to TRBJ2-2, with 8 positions matching TRBD2. This CDR3 contains 18 residues. The germline CDR1 and CDR2 sequences are SGHAT and FQNNGV. Germline trimming cut 4 bases from V and 1 base from J; bases unmatched to any gene: 11. CDR3 coding DNA: TGTGCCAGCAGCTCCATGCCTGGCGGGGGGCGGAACACCGGGGAGCTGTTTTTT. Amino acid sequence: CASSSMPGGGRNTGELFF.

The chain employs TRBV9 and TRBJ2-2, with unresolved D. CDR3 length: 15 amino acids. V was trimmed by 0 bases and J by 4 bases, leaving 10 bases between them. Germline V gives CDR1 SGDLS, CDR2 YYNGEE. In DNA form, the CDR3 reads TGTGCCAGCAGCGTAGATGTGAGAGGCACCGGGGAGCTGTTTTTT. It specifies CASSVDVRGTGELFF.

This clone was recorded only once. In nucleotides, the CDR3 is TGTGCCAGCAGTTTGAAGGGAGCACAGCCCCAGCATTTT. Its protein is CASSLKGAQPQHF. This sequence joins TRBV12-3 or TRBV12-4 and TRBJ1-5; no clear D. This CDR3 comprises 13 residues. Trimming shortened V by 3 bases and J by 7 bases, and 10 bases separated the two germline ends.

To note about this clone: Sequence at one end of the junction differs from germline and may be a read error. The chain couples TRBV7-8 to TRBJ2-7; TRBD2 matches at 12 bases. The CDR3 sequence is 14 residues long. Germline V gene lookup returns CDR1 SGHVS and CDR2 FQNEAQ. The DNA for the CDR3 is TGTGCCAGCAGCTTTCCGGGACTAGCGGGCCCCCCCCATTTC. Its translation is CASSFPGLAGPPHF.

This sequence joins TRBV24-1 and TRBJ2-7, with 9 bases that match TRBD1. The CDR3 is made up of 15 amino acids. Unmatched junction bases numbered 7, after V lost 3 bases and J lost 5 bases. Germline-derived CDR1 and CDR2 are KGHDR and SFDVKD. The CDR3: CATSDASGTGHEQYF. Written as DNA, the CDR3 is TGTGCCACCAGTGATGCGTCCGGGACAGGGCACGAGCAGTACTTC.

The chain couples TRBV28 to TRBJ2-7; D remains unclear. With 5 bases removed from V and 3 bases from J, the gap between germline ends came to 8 bases. In germline, CDR1 is MDHEN, CDR2 SYDVKM. The CDR3 totals 12 residues. Written as DNA, the CDR3 is TGTGCCAGCAGTATACGGTACTACGAGCAGTACTTC. It translates to CASSIRYYEQYF. The whole variable domain, filled in from reference TRBV28 and TRBJ2-7, reads DVKVTQSSRYLVKRTGEKVFLECVQDMDHENMFWYRQDPGLGLRLIYFSYDVKMKEKGDIPEGYSVSREKKERFSLILESASTNQTSMYLCASSIRYYEQYFGPGTRLTVT.

V is TRBV19 and J is TRBJ2-7; D is possibly TRBD2 (5 bases). Trimming took off 5 bases at V and 0 bases at J, with 11 bases between the two ends. Germline lookup yields CDR1 LNHDA and CDR2 SQIVND (reference sequence). The CDR3 is made up of 14 amino acids. CDR3 amino acids: CASSEVGSSYEQYF. The CDR3 DNA reads as TGTGCCAGTAGTGAAGTGGGGAGCTCCTACGAGCAGTACTTC.

The genes are TRBV6-5 and TRBJ1-1, with 7 bases lining up with TRBD1. This CDR3 is built from 13 residues. Unmatched junction bases numbered 6, after V lost 6 bases and J lost 5 bases. CDR1 is MNHEY, CDR2 SVGAGI, per germline. In DNA form, the CDR3 reads TGTGCCAGCAGCCCGACAGGGCAGACTGAAGCTTTCTTT. It encodes CASSPTGQTEAFF.

The V and J genes are TRBV27 and TRBJ2-7; 8 positions agree with TRBD2. Germline V CDR1 and CDR2: MNHEY, SMNVEV (reference sequence). The CDR3 totals 15 residues. V lost 2 bases to trimming and J lost 2 bases; unmatched junction nucleotides: 5. This CDR3 reads CASSLKASGPYEQYF. DNA of the CDR3: TGTGCCAGCAGTTTAAAGGCTAGCGGGCCCTACGAGCAGTACTTC.

The chain is built from TRBV30 and TRBJ1-1; D is unresolved. The CDR3 contains 11 residues. The ends were cut back, 2 bases at V and 3 bases at J, with 4 bases in the middle. Germline values: CDR1 GTSNPN, CDR2 SVGIG (reference sequence). The CDR3 reads CAWSPYTEAFF. Here the CDR3 DNA reads TGTGCCTGGAGTCCGTACACTGAAGCTTTCTTT.

This clone was recorded a few times. The chain combines TRBV20-1 with TRBJ2-7; a weak D match, TRBD2 (5 bases). Trimming pared 3 bases from V and 4 bases from J, leaving 10 bases between. CDR3 length: 12 amino acids. The germline gives CDR1 DFQATT, CDR2 SNEGSKA (reference sequence). The CDR3 nucleotides are TGCAGTGCTAGTCTAAGGGAGTACGAGCAGTACTTC. It specifies CSASLREYEQYF.